The 31 T cell receptor beta chains in this list originate from one sample, sequenced in a study of OX40 agonist ivuxolimab in advanced cancers. Libraries were built with the immunoSEQ multiplex PCR assay. TCRdb carries this immuneACCESS record with in-frame sequences only. Its versions omit some clonotypes, under half of them owing to an unresolved V gene in the studies checked, with the rest unexplained. The sample table records roughly 82,000 clones; 89% of these occur just once. The ten biggest clones cover approximately 9.1% of the sample. Sequenced here: CD4+ or CD8+ T cells sorted from blood, sampled in a trial of the OX40 agonist ivuxolimab. The receptors were sampled from an adult with an advanced solid tumor such as melanoma, head and neck, liver or kidney cancer.

The chain has TRBV7-8 and TRBJ2-7, with 8 positions matching TRBD2. The CDR3 totals 16 residues. Per the germline V gene, CDR1 is SGHVS and CDR2 is FQNEAQ. The V and J ends lost 7 bases and 2 bases, in that order; junction bases with no gene match: 13. CDR3 DNA: TGTGCCAGCACCCTTAGACGGTTGCGGGGGGCCTACGAGCAGTACTTC. This codes for CASTLRRLRGAYEQYF.

The rearrangement uses TRBV5-1 and TRBJ1-1; D is uncertain. Germline-derived CDR1 and CDR2 are SGHRS and YFSETQ. The CDR3 covers 15 residues. Trimming left V 1 base short and J 0 bases short, with 10 bases between. CDR3 DNA: TGCGCCAGCAGCTTGCGTCCGATTTTGAACACTGAAGCTTTCTTT. Its protein product is CASSLRPILNTEAFF.

This chain connects TRBV6-6 to TRBJ1-1; TRBD1 matches at 7 bases. The CDR3 length is 14 residues. The germline CDR1 and CDR2 sequences are MNHNY and SVGAGI (reference sequence). Trimming took 8 bases from V and 3 from J; bases not matched to a gene: 9. The CDR3 sequence: CASRWTGPDTEAFF. DNA for the CDR3: TGTGCCAGCCGATGGACAGGCCCCGACACTGAAGCTTTCTTT.

This chain connects TRBV19 to TRBJ1-5; no clear D gene. Germline CDR1 LNHDA, CDR2 SQIVND (reference sequence). This CDR3 contains 14 residues. The germline V and J ends were trimmed by 6 bases and 4 bases, with 13 bases remaining between them. CDR3 nucleotides: TGTGCCAGTAGGGGGTGGGCAGCAAATCAGCCCCAGCATTTT. The encoded protein is CASRGWAANQPQHF.

The chain uses TRBV11-3 and TRBJ2-5; D perhaps matches TRBD2 (6 bases). The germline V and J ends were trimmed by 5 bases and 1 base, with 11 bases remaining between them. The CDR3 has 14 residues. Germline-derived CDR1 and CDR2 are SGHNT and YENEEA. The CDR3 nucleotides are TGTGCCAGCAGCCGGGGAGGAGTCCAAGAGACCCAGTACTTC. This sequence encodes CASSRGGVQETQYF.

This sequence joins TRBV5-1 and TRBJ2-3; D possibly corresponds to TRBD1 (5 bases). The V end was cut by 3 bases, the J end by 4 bases, with 12 bases between. The CDR3 extends over 14 amino acids. CDR1 and CDR2 (germline): SGHRS, YFSETQ. DNA of the CDR3: TGCGCCAGCAGCTCGGGTGGACAAGCAGATACGCAGTATTTT. This gives the protein CASSSGGQADTQYF.

DNA for the CDR3: TGTGCCAGCAGGAGGACAGCTGAAGCTTTCTTT. Encoded protein: CASRRTAEAFF. This chain connects TRBV28 to TRBJ1-1; a possible D gene is TRBD1 (6 bases). There are 11 residues in the CDR3. The ends were cut back, 6 bases at V and 6 bases at J, with 8 bases in the middle. Germline V gene lookup returns CDR1 MDHEN and CDR2 SYDVKM.

This clone was observed once. V gene TRBV5-8 combines with J gene TRBJ2-5, with D hard to call. The germline V gene has CDR1 SGHTS and CDR2 YDEGEE. CDR3 length: 17 amino acids. V lost 0 bases and J 0 bases, leaving 15 bases between the germline ends. CDR3 protein: CASSLALRTLYQETQYF. For the CDR3, the DNA is TGTGCCAGCAGCTTGGCCCTGAGGACGCTGTACCAAGAGACCCAGTACTTC.

The rearrangement uses TRBV7-9 and TRBJ2-5; TRBD1 aligns across 9 bases. Losses at the gene ends were 1 base for V and 5 bases for J; bases not matched to a gene: 5. This CDR3 spans 15 amino acids. Germline V gives CDR1 SEHNR, CDR2 FQNEAQ (reference sequence). For the CDR3, the DNA is TGTGCCAGCAGCTTAGGGGGACAGGGAACGGAGACCCAGTACTTC. This sequence encodes CASSLGGQGTETQYF.

Regarding this clone: The junction does not match germline at one end; this may be a read error. V and J are TRBV7-7 and TRBJ2-2; 7 bases are a match to TRBD2. Germline lookup yields CDR1 SSHAT and CDR2 FNYEAQ (reference sequence). The CDR3 covers 14 residues. Here the CDR3 reads CASSPSGNTGELFF. Written as DNA, the CDR3 is TGTGCTAGCAGCCCTAGCGGGAACACCGGGGAGCTGTTTTTT.

This clone has just a few counts. The chain uses TRBV4-1 and TRBJ2-7; D is undetermined. V gave up 0 bases and J gave up 1 base, with 7 bases separating them. The CDR3 spans 14 residues. Germline lookup yields CDR1 MGHRA and CDR2 YSYEKL. In DNA, the CDR3 is TGCGCCAGCAGCCAAGACCTCTTTTCCTACGAGCAGTACTTC. Protein sequence: CASSQDLFSYEQYF.

The V and J genes are TRBV6-5 and TRBJ2-7; 7 bases match TRBD2. Germline loops: CDR1 MNHEY, CDR2 SVGAGI. J lost 4 bases, V lost 6 bases, and 6 bases had no gene match. The CDR3 spans 13 residues. The CDR3 DNA sequence: TGTGCCAGCAGCCCCTGGGGGGGGTACGAGCAGTACTTC. Amino acid sequence: CASSPWGGYEQYF.

This sequence joins TRBV11-2 and TRBJ2-5; the D gene is possibly TRBD2 (5 bases). This CDR3 contains 14 residues. Per germline, CDR1 SGHAT and CDR2 FQNNGV. V lost 5 bases, J lost 4 bases, and 14 bases lay in between. The CDR3 spells CASSLRAGGETQYF. The CDR3 DNA sequence: TGTGCCAGCAGCCTTCGGGCGGGCGGAGAGACCCAGTACTTC.

The chain links TRBV5-1 to TRBJ2-7, with 7 bases lining up with TRBD2. CDR1 SGHRS and CDR2 YFSETQ come from the germline V gene. J lost 5 bases, V lost 5 bases, and 10 bases had no gene match. The CDR3 is made up of 14 amino acids. The DNA for the CDR3 is TGCGCCAGCAGTGAGCTAGCGGAAGATAACGAGCAGTACTTC. This encodes CASSELAEDNEQYF. Variable domain in full (rest from reference TRBV5-1 and TRBJ2-7): KAGVTQTPRYLIKTRGQQVTLSCSPISGHRSVSWYQQTPGQGLQFLFEYFSETQRNKGNFPGRFSGRQFSNSRSEMNVSTLELGDSALYLCASSELAEDNEQYFGPGTRLTVT.

This chain joins TRBV19 and TRBJ2-2, with TRBD2 matching 7 bases. Trimming took 5 bases from V and 3 from J; bases not matched to a gene: 6. Germline CDR1 reads LNHDA; CDR2 reads SQIVND (reference sequence). The CDR3 runs to 15 residues. DNA for the CDR3: TGTGCCAGTAGTGTCGGGACTACGCACACCGGGGAGCTGTTTTTT. This translates into CASSVGTTHTGELFF. Full variable domain (outside the CDR3, taken from reference TRBV19 and TRBJ2-2): DGGITQSPKYLFRKEGQNVTLSCEQNLNHDAMYWYRQDPGQGLRLIYYSQIVNDFQKGDIAEGYSVSREKKESFPLTVTSAQKNPTAFYLCASSVGTTHTGELFFGEGSRLTVL.

The chain carries TRBV5-1 and TRBJ1-1, with D maybe TRBD1 (5 bases). There are 13 residues in the CDR3. The germline V and J ends were trimmed by 1 base and 7 bases, with 11 bases remaining between them. The germline V gene has CDR1 SGHRS and CDR2 YFSETQ. CDR3 in amino acids: CASSLQGVGEAFF. The CDR3 coding sequence is TGCGCCAGCAGCTTGCAAGGGGTAGGTGAAGCTTTCTTT.

The V gene is TRBV28, the J gene TRBJ2-3; D not resolved. Trimming took off 3 bases at V and 0 bases at J, with 10 bases between the two ends. The CDR3 sequence is 15 residues long. Germline V lookup: CDR1 MDHEN, CDR2 SYDVKM. This CDR3 reads CASSFRQLSTDTQYF. CDR3 nucleotides: TGTGCCAGCAGTTTTCGTCAGCTTAGCACAGATACGCAGTATTTT.

This rearrangement joins TRBV18 to TRBJ2-7; D ambiguous. Germline CDR1 reads KGHSH; CDR2 reads LQKENI. The CDR3 runs to 14 residues. Between the trimmed V and J ends, which lost 2 bases and 3 bases, there was a span of 11 bases. CDR3 DNA sequence: TGTGCCAGCTCACCAAACCTCAGACACTACGAGCAGTACTTC. This codes for CASSPNLRHYEQYF.

CDR3 protein: CASSQDAGSDTQYF. DNA of the CDR3: TGTGCCAGCAGCCAAGATGCCGGGTCAGATACGCAGTATTTT. The gene calls are TRBV4-2 and TRBJ2-3; D gene ambiguous. The germline gives CDR1 LGHNA, CDR2 YNFKEQ. The CDR3 is 14 residues long. Between the trimmed V and J ends, which lost 0 bases and 4 bases, there was a span of 8 bases.

In its sample, this clone was seen a few times. The gene calls are TRBV9 and TRBJ2-2, with 12 bases matching TRBD1. Germline V gene sequence: CDR1 SGDLS, CDR2 YYNGEE. J was trimmed by 6 bases and V by 3 bases; bases with no gene match: 12. The CDR3 is 18 residues long. CDR3 in amino acids: CASSARRPGQGAPGELFF. CDR3 sequence (DNA): TGTGCCAGCAGCGCCCGGCGACCGGGACAGGGGGCTCCCGGGGAGCTGTTTTTT.

The genes are TRBV5-1 and TRBJ1-1, with 7 bases fitting TRBD1. The CDR3 contains 13 residues. V lost 0 bases and J lost 6; bases outside the gene matches: 2. The germline V gene encodes CDR1 SGHRS and CDR2 YFSETQ. CDR3 sequence reads: CASSLGGQAEAFF. The CDR3 coding sequence is TGCGCCAGCAGCTTGGGTGGACAGGCTGAAGCTTTCTTT.

With regard to this clone: Compared with germline, one end of the junction differs, possibly owing to a read error. The chain has TRBV2 and TRBJ2-5; D perhaps matches TRBD2 (6 bases). Germline CDR1 reads SNHLY; CDR2 reads FYNNEI. The CDR3 covers 14 residues. The CDR3: CASSWDSGQGTQYF. CDR3 DNA sequence: TGTGCCAGCAGTTGGGACTCCGGTCAAGGGACCCAGTACTTC.

The J gene is TRBJ2-5, the V gene TRBV5-4; possibly TRBD2 for D (7 bases). CDR1 is SGHNT and CDR2 is YYREEE in the germline V gene (reference sequence). The CDR3 contains 15 residues. Trimming cost V 4 bases and J 1 base, with 14 bases left between them. Written as DNA, the CDR3 is TGTGCCAGCAGCAGAGGGGGGGCGCGCCAAGAGACCCAGTACTTC. Translation: CASSRGGARQETQYF. The whole variable domain, filled in from reference TRBV5-4 and TRBJ2-5, reads ETGVTQSPTHLIKTRGQQVTLRCSSQSGHNTVSWYQQALGQGPQFIFQYYREEENGRGNFPPRFSGLQFPNYSSELNVNALELDDSALYLCASSRGGARQETQYFGPGTRLLVL.

The V call is TRBV28, the J call TRBJ1-6; a weak D match, TRBD1 (6 bases). This CDR3 contains 15 residues. The V and J ends lost 4 bases and 9 bases respectively, with 16 bases between them. Germline V lookup: CDR1 MDHEN, CDR2 SYDVKM. This chain's CDR3 is CASSSPAQGSSPLHF. CDR3 nucleotides: TGTGCCAGCAGTTCCCCCGCACAGGGCAGTTCACCCCTCCACTTT.

The rearrangement links TRBV27 to TRBJ2-5; D uncertain. The V end lost 8 bases, the J end lost 5 bases, and 6 bases lay between the germline ends. The CDR3 is 10 amino acids. The germline V gene has CDR1 MNHEY and CDR2 SMNVEV (reference sequence). In DNA form, the CDR3 reads TGTGCCAGCCCCAGGGAGACCCAGTACTTC. Amino acids: CASPRETQYF.

The chain links TRBV18 to TRBJ2-7, with 12 positions matching TRBD2. In germline, CDR1 is KGHSH, CDR2 LQKENI. The CDR3 totals 15 residues. J gave up 4 bases and V 5 bases, and 6 bases lay outside the gene matches. Written as DNA, the CDR3 is TGTGCCAGCTCAACGACTAGCGGGGGACGATACGAGCAGTACTTC. As protein: CASSTTSGGRYEQYF.

The chain couples TRBV15 to TRBJ1-1; D gene uncertain. Germline V gene sequence: CDR1 LNHNV, CDR2 YYDKDF (reference sequence). V lost 0 bases to trimming and J lost 1 base, with 12 bases between them. There are 16 residues in the CDR3. The CDR3 nucleotides are TGTGCCACCAGCAGAGATCGGGTTCTTGCGAACACTGAAGCTTTCTTT. It is translated as CATSRDRVLANTEAFF.

The chain employs TRBV7-9 and TRBJ1-1; D might be TRBD1 (6 bases). The CDR3 covers 15 residues. Germline-derived CDR1 and CDR2 are SEHNR and FQNEAQ (reference sequence). Trimming stripped 5 bases from V and 4 bases from J, with 17 bases between. This chain's CDR3 is CASSGQSRGGTEAFF. For the CDR3, the DNA is TGTGCCAGCAGCGGACAGTCCCGTGGCGGCACTGAAGCTTTCTTT.

This chain uses TRBV28 with TRBJ1-5; TRBD1 might be the D (6 bases). Looked up from germline, CDR1 is MDHEN and CDR2 is SYDVKM. CDR3 length: 18 amino acids. Trimming took off 4 bases at V and 7 bases at J, with 26 bases between the two ends. This CDR3 reads CASSSGRGKVTRAQPQHF. The CDR3 DNA reads TGTGCCAGCAGTTCAGGAAGGGGGAAAGTGACCCGTGCCCAGCCCCAGCATTTT.

The chain couples TRBV10-2 to TRBJ2-3; D not certain. The CDR3 consists of 13 residues. V lost 4 bases and J lost 2, with 7 bases in between. CDR1 and CDR2 (germline): WSHSY, SAAADI. CDR3 protein: CASSGIHTDTQYF. CDR3 nucleotide sequence: TGCGCCAGCAGTGGAATTCACACAGATACGCAGTATTTT.

V gene TRBV7-5 combines with J gene TRBJ2-7; the table's TRBD1 call for D was not verified on the DNA. TRBV7-5 is assigned pseudogene status. This CDR3 has 15 amino acids. In nucleotides, the CDR3 is TGTGTCAGAAGCCTTCTCGACAGGGATGATTACGAGCAGTACTTC. Its translation is CVRSLLDRDDYEQYF.